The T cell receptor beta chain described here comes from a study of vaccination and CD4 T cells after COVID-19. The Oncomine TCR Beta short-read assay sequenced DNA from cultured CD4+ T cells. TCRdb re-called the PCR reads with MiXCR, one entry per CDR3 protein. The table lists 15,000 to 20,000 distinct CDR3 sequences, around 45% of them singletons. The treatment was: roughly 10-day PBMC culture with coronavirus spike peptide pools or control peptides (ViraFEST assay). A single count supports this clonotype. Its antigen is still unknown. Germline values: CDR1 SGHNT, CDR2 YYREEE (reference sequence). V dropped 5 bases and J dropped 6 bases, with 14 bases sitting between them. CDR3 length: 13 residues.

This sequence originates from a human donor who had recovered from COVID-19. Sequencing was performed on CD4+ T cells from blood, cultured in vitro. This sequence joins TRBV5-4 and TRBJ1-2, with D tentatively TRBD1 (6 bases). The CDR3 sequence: CASRYRDGNGYTF. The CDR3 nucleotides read TGTGCCAGCAGGTACAGGGATGGGAATGGCTACACCTTC.